This record covers a single T cell receptor (beta chain). TCRdb's copy holds only in-frame clones and misses some; the assay was immunoSEQ multiplex PCR. This sample has some 94,000 clones, with about 83% found just once. Patients at the Seattle site were enrolled during active infection and followed longitudinally. The data derive from a study of blood T cell repertoires in COVID-19. Sequencing was carried out using peripheral blood. This sequence was found in a woman aged 55-75 years with COVID-19, enrolled during active disease.

The chain's CDR3 is CASSLDGQGAYEQYF. DNA of the CDR3: TGTGCCAGCAGCTTAGACGGACAGGGGGCCTACGAGCAGTACTTC. The V gene is TRBV7-8, the J gene TRBJ2-7; 10 nucleotides match TRBD1. The CDR3 runs to 15 residues. The ends lost 1 base at V and 2 bases at J; junction bases unmatched: 2. The V gene's germline CDR1 is SGHVS and CDR2 FQNEAQ.